These T cell receptor beta chains were read from a single sample in a study of T cell responses to AZD1222 COVID-19 vaccine. TCRdb keeps only in-frame clones here, not all; method: immunoSEQ multiplex PCR. The sample has some 96,000 clones, more than 70% seen once. The specimen comprised peripheral blood, sampled on day 0 of AZD1222 vaccination. The source of these receptors is an adult in good health. Each CDR3 is given with its conserved first and last residue. A D gene is named only where the DNA matches it firmly. Expanded clones are given a class, and other clones once, few, many or no size at all.

clone_size	d_call	j_call	v_call	cdr3_aa	cdr3_nt
-	-	TRBJ2-1	TRBV3-1/TRBV3-2	CASSQGYNEQFF	TGTGCCAGCAGCCAAGGATACAATGAGCAGTTCTTC
-	-	TRBJ1-4	TRBV11-2	CASSYTGATNEKLFF	TGTGCCAGCAGTTACACGGGCGCAACTAATGAAAAACTGTTTTTT
-	-	TRBJ1-2	TRBV6-2/TRBV6-3	CASSRQVGYGYTF	TGTGCCAGCAGTCGACAGGTTGGCTATGGCTACACCTTC
-	TRBD1	TRBJ1-2	TRBV19	CASRRDSFYGYTF	TGTGCCAGTCGTAGGGACAGCTTCTATGGCTACACCTTC
few	TRBD1	TRBJ2-7	TRBV19	CASSPPTGAGPGEQYF	TGTGCCAGTAGTCCACCGACAGGGGCTGGCCCCGGCGAGCAGTACTTC
-	-	TRBJ1-2	TRBV24-1	CATSGWGENYGYTF	TGTGCCACCAGTGGTTGGGGAGAGAACTATGGCTACACCTTC
once	TRBD1	TRBJ1-2	TRBV7-2	CASSLAAGGYYQGYTF	TGTGCCAGCAGCTTAGCCGCAGGGGGCTATTATCAAGGCTACACCTTC
-	-	TRBJ1-2	TRBV6-5	CASSYAALGYGYTF	TGTGCCAGCAGTTACGCAGCCCTCGGCTATGGCTACACCTTC
few	TRBD1	TRBJ1-6	TRBV7-8	CASSLEGASSPLHF	TGTGCCAGCAGCTTAGAGGGGGCTAGTTCACCCCTCCACTTT
-	-	TRBJ1-6	TRBV5-4	CASSLTRDTYYNSPLHF	TGTGCCAGCAGCCTTACCCGGGACACCTATTATAATTCACCCCTCCACTTT
-	-	TRBJ1-6	TRBV19	CASSIGGLPSYLHF	TGTGCCAGTAGTATAGGGGGACTGCCAAGCTACCTCCACTTT
few	TRBD1	TRBJ2-7	TRBV19	CASRGQGKYEQYF	TGTGCCAGTAGAGGACAGGGGAAGTACGAGCAGTACTTC
-	TRBD1	TRBJ1-6	TRBV5-6	CASSLGQGNSPLHF	TGTGCCAGCAGCTTGGGACAGGGTAATTCACCCCTCCACTTT
-	TRBD1	TRBJ2-5	TRBV18	CASSPGGQGFGETQYF	TGTGCCAGCTCACCAGGGGGACAGGGCTTCGGAGAGACCCAGTACTTC
-	TRBD1	TRBJ1-3	TRBV4-3	CASSWDRGNTIYF	TGCGCCAGCAGCTGGGACAGGGGAAACACCATATATTTT
once	-	TRBJ1-1	TRBV9	CASSVGPFELAEAFF	TGTGCCAGCAGCGTAGGCCCCTTTGAACTTGCTGAAGCTTTCTTT
once	-	TRBJ2-1	TRBV30	CAWSGLDKYNEQFF	TGTGCCTGGAGTGGACTAGATAAGTACAATGAGCAGTTCTTC
-	-	TRBJ1-4	TRBV18	CASSATENEKLFF	TGTGCCAGCTCCGCGACAGAGAATGAAAAACTGTTTTTT
-	-	TRBJ1-2	TRBV28	CASSSSGSNYGYTF	TGTGCCAGCAGTTCATCGGGGAGTAACTATGGCTACACCTTC
once	-	TRBJ2-7	TRBV5-4	CASSLEGGDYEQYF	TGTGCCAGCAGCTTGGAAGGGGGAGACTACGAGCAGTACTTC
-	-	TRBJ1-2	TRBV4-1	CASSQVGTGTSGYTF	TGCGCCAGCAGCCAAGTCGGCACAGGGACGTCGGGCTACACCTTC
-	-	TRBJ1-1	TRBV7-2	CATGSQTYSAFF	TGTGCCACGGGGAGCCAGACATATTCAGCTTTCTTT
few	-	TRBJ1-2	TRBV28	CASYPGFTPSYGYTF	TGTGCCAGCTACCCCGGGTTTACCCCTAGCTATGGCTACACCTTC
-	TRBD2	TRBJ2-1	TRBV19	CASKISGGVSYNEQFF	TGTGCCAGTAAAATTAGCGGGGGGGTATCCTACAATGAGCAGTTCTTC
-	-	TRBJ1-2	TRBV7-9	CASSLQGSGYTF	TGTGCCAGCAGCTTACAGGGTAGCGGCTACACCTTC
few	-	TRBJ1-5	TRBV6-5	CASSYSANQPQHF	TGTGCCAGCAGTTACTCAGCGAATCAGCCCCAGCATTTT
-	TRBD1	TRBJ1-5	TRBV4-1	CASSQLDRADQPQHF	TGCGCCAGCAGCCAATTGGACAGGGCGGATCAGCCCCAGCATTTT
-	-	TRBJ1-1	TRBV20-1	CSAETNTEAFF	TGCAGTGCGGAAACTAACACTGAAGCTTTCTTT
-	-	TRBJ2-2	TRBV7-2	CASSFWSTGELFF	TGTGCCAGCAGCTTCTGGAGTACCGGGGAGCTGTTTTTT
few	-	TRBJ1-5	TRBV4-3	CASSQERSHTGWYQPQHF	TGCGCCAGCAGCCAAGAAAGATCCCACACGGGGTGGTACCAGCCCCAGCATTTT
-	-	TRBJ1-1	TRBV5-1	CASSLEGSFEAFF	TGCGCCAGCAGCTTGGAGGGGTCATTTGAAGCTTTCTTT
-	-	TRBJ1-2	TRBV3-1/TRBV3-2	CASSQVRGEGYTF	TGTGCCAGCAGCCAAGTGAGGGGCGAAGGCTACACCTTC
-	TRBD1	TRBJ1-5	TRBV7-9	CASSPTGVGQPQHF	TGTGCCAGCAGCCCGACAGGGGTAGGGCAGCCCCAGCATTTT
-	TRBD1	TRBJ2-7	TRBV5-1	CASSPDRANYEQYF	TGCGCCAGCAGCCCAGACAGGGCGAACTACGAGCAGTACTTC
-	TRBD1	TRBJ1-6	TRBV11-2	CASSLISRTGANSPLHF	TGTGCCAGCAGCTTAATTAGTCGGACAGGGGCTAATTCACCCCTCCACTTT
once	-	TRBJ2-7	TRBV11-3	CASSLRTGGPYEQYF	TGTGCCAGCAGCCTCAGGACTGGGGGACCCTACGAGCAGTACTTC
-	-	TRBJ1-1	TRBV7-2	CASSLVAGIMNTEAFF	TGTGCCAGCAGCTTAGTAGCAGGAATCATGAACACTGAAGCTTTCTTT
-	TRBD1	TRBJ2-1	TRBV7-9	CASSSTGDEQFF	TGTGCCAGCAGTTCCACAGGGGATGAGCAGTTCTTC
-	TRBD2	TRBJ2-1	TRBV4-1	CASSQDRLAGVWNEQFF	TGCGCCAGCAGCCAAGACAGGCTAGCGGGGGTATGGAATGAGCAGTTCTTC
-	TRBD1	TRBJ2-5	TRBV11-2	CASSWTGGDETQYF	TGTGCCAGCAGCTGGACAGGGGGCGACGAGACCCAGTACTTC
-	-	TRBJ1-6	TRBV19	CASSMIGASYNSPLHF	TGTGCCAGTAGTATGATAGGGGCGTCCTATAATTCACCCCTCCACTTT
-	TRBD1	TRBJ1-5	TRBV19	CASSAGQGVQPQHF	TGTGCCAGTAGTGCAGGACAGGGGGTTCAGCCCCAGCATTTT
-	-	TRBJ2-3	TRBV7-9	CASSSLGRDTQYF	TGTGCCAGCAGCTCACTGGGAAGAGATACGCAGTATTTT
-	-	TRBJ1-6	TRBV9	CASSVDLGREGSPLHF	TGTGCCAGCAGCGTAGATTTGGGACGAGAGGGATCACCCCTCCACTTT
few	-	TRBJ1-3	TRBV6-5	CASSYSRQSSGNTIYF	TGTGCCAGCAGTTACAGTAGGCAGTCCTCTGGAAACACCATATATTTT
-	-	TRBJ1-1	TRBV6-2/TRBV6-3	CASSSTVNTEAFF	TGTGCCAGCAGTTCGACAGTGAACACTGAAGCTTTCTTT
-	-	TRBJ1-3	TRBV11-2	CASSLDPLTDTIYF	TGTGCCAGCAGCTTAGACCCATTAACGGACACCATATATTTT
few	TRBD1	TRBJ1-2	TRBV11-2	CASSWNRGGYTF	TGTGCCAGCAGCTGGAACAGGGGAGGCTACACCTTC
-	-	TRBJ1-2	TRBV3-1/TRBV3-2	CASSQGPDYGYTF	TGTGCCAGCAGCCAAGGCCCCGACTATGGCTACACCTTC